Following are 18 T cell receptor beta chains from one sample sequenced in a study of blood T cell dynamics during melanoma immunotherapy. TCRdb's table, derived via immunoSEQ multiplex PCR, lists solely in-frame clones and lacks some. The data show under 6,500 clones, with approximately 88% seen just once and roughly a third held by the top ten. Described time point: week 3, after first cycle of checkpoint inhibitor. Specimen: blood, collected from a patient treated with checkpoint blockade. The origin of the receptors is a human donor with melanoma. Some clones in this sample may be carry-over from other donors' samples.

This chain links TRBV28 with TRBJ2-5; TRBD2 matches 13 bases. CDR1 is MDHEN, CDR2 SYDVKM, per germline. The CDR3 consists of 16 residues. V lost 3 bases and J lost 3; bases outside the gene matches: 4. The CDR3 is CASSFLLAGGEETQYF. CDR3 in DNA: TGTGCCAGCAGTTTCCTACTAGCGGGAGGGGAAGAGACCCAGTACTTC.

Note on this clone: The junction departs from germline at one end; a sequencing error may be responsible. CDR3 region: CASSLDDRGMKF. The CDR3 DNA reads TGTGCCAGCAGCTTAGATGACAGGGGGATGAAATTT. V gene TRBV7-9 combines with J gene TRBJ1-5; TRBD1 matches 9 bases. Germline CDR1 is SEHNR and CDR2 is FQNEAQ (reference sequence). CDR3 size: 12 residues.

The chain is built from TRBV6-6 and TRBJ2-3; 12 nucleotides line up with TRBD1. V was pared by 2 bases and J by 4 bases, with 1 base of the junction left unmatched. The CDR3 is 15 amino acids. CDR1 and CDR2 from the germline V gene are MNHNY and SVGAGI (reference sequence). The CDR3 bases are TGTGCCAGCAGTTACGGGACAGGGGGCGCAGATACGCAGTATTTT. This translates into CASSYGTGGADTQYF.

J is TRBJ1-3 and V is TRBV4-3; D possibly corresponds to TRBD1 (5 bases). This CDR3 region has 15 residues. V lost 1 base to trimming and J lost 2 bases, with 9 bases between them. Germline loops: CDR1 LGHNA, CDR2 YSLEER. The chain's CDR3 is CASSQGGGPGNTIYF. The DNA for the CDR3 is TGCGCCAGCAGCCAAGGGGGCGGCCCTGGAAACACCATATATTTT.

The chain links TRBV6-1 to TRBJ2-2, with TRBD1 matching over 7 bases. The CDR3 runs 15 residues. The V segment lost 9 bases and the J segment 2 bases; nucleotides outside the gene matches: 9. Germline CDR1 reads MNHNS; CDR2 reads SASEGT. Here the CDR3 DNA reads TGTGCCAGAGACAGGGTCCCTTCTAACACCGGGGAGCTGTTTTTT. Its translation is CARDRVPSNTGELFF.

This chain links TRBV30 with TRBJ1-2; 7 nucleotides agree with TRBD1. The CDR3 loop spans 14 amino acids. Per the germline V gene, CDR1 is GTSNPN and CDR2 is SVGIG (reference sequence). The ends lost 1 base at V and 3 bases at J; junction bases unmatched: 5. The CDR3 here is CAWSAPGQHYGYTF. CDR3 bases: TGTGCCTGGAGTGCCCCGGGACAGCACTATGGCTACACCTTC.

The chain carries TRBV12-5 and TRBJ2-3; 14 nucleotides align to TRBD2. The CDR3 loop spans 17 amino acids. From germline, CDR1 is LGHNT and CDR2 FRNRAP. Losses at the gene ends were 5 bases for V and 4 bases for J; bases not matched to a gene: 8. CDR3 in DNA: TGTGCTAGTGGTCTCGGGACTAGCGGGAGCTCGGCAGATACGCAGTATTTT. Translating gives CASGLGTSGSSADTQYF.

V is TRBV30 and J is TRBJ2-1, with D uncertain. Germline V gene sequence: CDR1 GTSNPN, CDR2 SVGIG (reference sequence). The CDR3 spans 12 residues. The V and J ends lost 1 base and 4 bases respectively, with 5 bases between them. This CDR3 reads CAWSEGYNEQFF. DNA of the CDR3: TGTGCCTGGAGTGAAGGATACAATGAGCAGTTCTTC.

The CDR3 nucleotides read TGTGCCAGCATGCGAGAGACCTACGAGCAGTACTTC. It translates to CASMRETYEQYF. The rearrangement uses TRBV2 and TRBJ2-7; no firm D call. Trimming took 7 bases from V and 2 from J, leaving 9 bases between them. CDR3 length: 12 amino acids. CDR1 is SNHLY, CDR2 FYNNEI, per germline.

The rearrangement links TRBV9 to TRBJ2-3; D is unclear. V lost 1 base, J lost 3 bases, and 3 bases lay in between. This CDR3 has 12 residues. Germline V gene sequence: CDR1 SGDLS, CDR2 YYNGEE. CDR3 nucleotide sequence: TGTGCCAGCAGCGTAAATACAGATACGCAGTATTTT. Its translation is CASSVNTDTQYF.

As DNA, the CDR3 is TGTGCCAGCACCAATCTTGGGACTGAACCCTACGAGCAGTACTTC. Protein product: CASTNLGTEPYEQYF. The chain links TRBV28 to TRBJ2-7; D is possibly TRBD2 (6 bases). This CDR3 is 15 amino acids long. From germline, CDR1 is MDHEN and CDR2 SYDVKM. Trimming pared 7 bases from V and 2 bases from J, leaving 18 bases between. Based on the CDR3 plus reference TRBV28 and TRBJ2-7, the full variable domain is DVKVTQSSRYLVKRTGEKVFLECVQDMDHENMFWYRQDPGLGLRLIYFSYDVKMKEKGDIPEGYSVSREKKERFSLILESASTNQTSMYLCASTNLGTEPYEQYFGPGTRLTVT.

The V and J genes are TRBV5-1 and TRBJ2-7; D might be TRBD1 (7 bases). This CDR3 is 16 amino acids long. CDR1 SGHRS and CDR2 YFSETQ come from the germline V gene. V lost 4 bases, J lost 3 bases, and 20 bases lay in between. CDR3 region: CASSEEGAGVGYEQYF. For the CDR3, the DNA is TGCGCCAGCAGCGAGGAGGGGGCAGGGGTTGGCTACGAGCAGTACTTC. The full variable domain, with the rest looked up from reference TRBV5-1 and TRBJ2-7, is KAGVTQTPRYLIKTRGQQVTLSCSPISGHRSVSWYQQTPGQGLQFLFEYFSETQRNKGNFPGRFSGRQFSNSRSEMNVSTLELGDSALYLCASSEEGAGVGYEQYFGPGTRLTVT.

V usage is TRBV5-5 and J usage is TRBJ1-1; D is perhaps TRBD1 (5 bases). Germline V lookup: CDR1 SGHKS, CDR2 YYEKEE (reference sequence). This CDR3 is 15 amino acids long. V was cut by 4 bases and J by 0 bases, with 13 bases left in between. CDR3: CASSPGLGMNTEAFF. CDR3 DNA sequence: TGTGCCAGCAGCCCGGGACTGGGCATGAACACTGAAGCTTTCTTT.

This chain connects TRBV5-8 to TRBJ1-5; possibly TRBD1 for D (6 bases). Trimming left V 0 bases short and J 8 bases short, with 12 bases between. The CDR3 is 14 amino acids. Germline loops: CDR1 SGHTS, CDR2 YDEGEE. In nucleotides, the CDR3 is TGTGCCAGCAGCTTGGGAGGGGGGGCTAAGCCCCAGCATTTT. Protein sequence: CASSLGGGAKPQHF.

The chain carries TRBV7-2 and TRBJ2-1; D is undetermined. The V end was cut by 2 bases, the J end by 4 bases, with 18 bases between. Germline CDR1 reads SGHTA; CDR2 reads FQGNSA. The CDR3 totals 17 residues. CDR3 nucleotide sequence: TGTGCCAGCAGCTTAATTTCGGGCGAGAATCTTTACAATGAGCAGTTCTTC. Protein: CASSLISGENLYNEQFF.

The gene calls are TRBV11-2 and TRBJ2-5; 11 bases fit TRBD2. The germline V gene has CDR1 SGHAT and CDR2 FQNNGV. The CDR3 length is 14 residues. The junction had 7 bases not matched to a gene; V was cut back by 8 bases and J by 5 bases. The CDR3 loop is CASGLAGGRETQYF. In DNA form, the CDR3 reads TGTGCCAGCGGGTTAGCGGGAGGGCGGGAGACCCAGTACTTC.

This chain connects TRBV10-3 to TRBJ2-5; D is unclear. Germline CDR1 reads ENHRY; CDR2 reads SYGVKD. Trimming shortened V by 8 bases and J by 6 bases, and 7 bases separated the two germline ends. CDR3 length: 10 residues. The CDR3 DNA follows: TGTGCCATCGGATATCAGACCCAGTACTTC. Encoded protein: CAIGYQTQYF.

The V gene is TRBV10-3, the J gene TRBJ1-4; D is unclear. The CDR3 totals 13 residues. From germline, CDR1 is ENHRY and CDR2 SYGVKD. Deletions cut 4 bases from V and 2 bases from J, with 5 bases between. The CDR3 coding sequence is TGTGCCATCAGTGGAGGGACTAATGAAAAACTGTTTTTT. This gives the protein CAISGGTNEKLFF.